The next 11 T cell receptor beta chains were all read from a single sample in a study of cytotoxic CD8 clonotypes in ibrutinib-treated CLL. Measured with immunoSEQ multiplex PCR; TCRdb has only the in-frame clones, and not every one. This table holds about 200,000 clones, roughly 79% found once. The material sequenced was PBMCs, taken after 12 months of ibrutinib treatment. These receptors all come from a human donor with chronic lymphocytic leukemia.

This clone is a singleton in its sample. J is TRBJ2-1 and V is TRBV7-9; 9 bases are shared with TRBD1. The V segment lost 0 bases and the J segment 8 bases; nucleotides outside the gene matches: 8. The CDR3 length is 16 residues. Looked up from germline, CDR1 is SEHNR and CDR2 is FQNEAQ (reference sequence). CDR3 loop: CASSLAGQGPRHEQFF. Written as DNA, the CDR3 is TGTGCCAGCAGCTTAGCGGGACAGGGCCCTCGGCATGAGCAGTTCTTC.

This clone appeared a single time. The chain carries TRBV11-2 and TRBJ1-3; no clear D gene. Trimming removed 5 bases at V and 0 bases at J, with 11 bases between. Germline lookup yields CDR1 SGHAT and CDR2 FQNNGV. The CDR3 totals 15 residues. The CDR3 nucleotides read TGTGCCAGCAGCAGATTAGGGCCCTCTGGAAACACCATATATTTT. This gives the protein CASSRLGPSGNTIYF.

The chain combines TRBV5-1 with TRBJ2-2; D call uncertain. Per germline, CDR1 SGHRS and CDR2 YFSETQ. The CDR3 is 16 residues long. The germline V and J ends were trimmed by 0 bases and 2 bases, with 11 bases remaining between them. The CDR3 sequence is CASSLGPTQNTGELFF. CDR3 DNA sequence: TGCGCCAGCAGCTTGGGGCCCACACAAAACACCGGGGAGCTGTTTTTT.

The rearrangement joins TRBV19 to TRBJ1-2; 8 bases agree with TRBD1. CDR1 is LNHDA, CDR2 SQIVND, per germline (reference sequence). V lost 7 bases and J lost 7; bases outside the gene matches: 11. The CDR3 loop spans 14 amino acids. The CDR3 loop is CASTPTRGQGGYTF. CDR3 bases: TGTGCCAGTACTCCTACCAGGGGGCAGGGTGGCTACACCTTC.

The chain joins TRBV5-1 to TRBJ1-5; 7 bases agree with TRBD1. With 0 bases clipped from V and 7 bases from J, the junction kept 4 bases outside the gene matches. The CDR3 extends over 14 amino acids. The V gene's germline CDR1 is SGHRS and CDR2 YFSETQ. CDR3 sequence: CASSLEGAGQPQHF. The CDR3 DNA follows: TGCGCCAGCAGCTTGGAGGGGGCTGGGCAGCCCCAGCATTTT.

The chain combines TRBV7-8 with TRBJ2-7; 10 bases match TRBD2. Germline loops: CDR1 SGHVS, CDR2 FQNEAQ. Losses at the gene ends were 4 bases for V and 1 base for J; bases not matched to a gene: 7. The CDR3 has 16 amino acids. The CDR3 spells CASSSISGGESYEQYF. CDR3 nucleotide sequence: TGTGCCAGCAGCTCGATAAGCGGGGGGGAATCCTACGAGCAGTACTTC. Looking up the rest from reference TRBV7-8 and TRBJ2-7 gives the full variable domain: GAGVSQSPRYKVAKRGQDVALRCDPISGHVSLFWYQQALGQGPEFLTYFQNEAQLDKSGLPSDRFFAERPEGSVSTLKIQRTQQEDSAVYLCASSSISGGESYEQYFGPGTRLTVT.

V gene TRBV6-5 combines with J gene TRBJ2-3; 8 bases are a match to TRBD2. CDR1 and CDR2 (germline): MNHEY, SVGAGI. Unmatched junction bases numbered 7, after V lost 2 bases and J lost 6 bases. The length of the CDR3 is 15 residues. In DNA form, the CDR3 reads TGTGCCAGCAGTTACCAGCGGGGGCGACCGGATACGCAGTATTTT. As protein: CASSYQRGRPDTQYF.

The CDR3 nucleotides are TGTGCCAGCAGCCCTCGAGGGGGGGCTTACACAGATACGCAGTATTTT. Translation gives CASSPRGGAYTDTQYF. The chain uses TRBV7-9 and TRBJ2-3, with a possible D match to TRBD2 (7 bases). Germline V gene lookup returns CDR1 SEHNR and CDR2 FQNEAQ (reference sequence). This CDR3 comprises 16 residues. V gave up 5 bases and J gave up 2 bases, with 17 bases separating them. Using reference TRBV7-9 and TRBJ2-3 for the parts outside the CDR3, the full variable domain is DTGVSQNPRHKITKRGQNVTFRCDPISEHNRLYWYRQTLGQGPEFLTYFQNEAQLEKSRLLSDRFSAERPKGSFSTLEIQRTEQGDSAMYLCASSPRGGAYTDTQYFGPGTRLTVL.

The chain carries TRBV28 and TRBJ1-2; a weak D match, TRBD1 (6 bases). The CDR3 is made up of 13 amino acids. V lost 4 bases to trimming and J lost 5 bases, with 11 bases between them. Per germline, CDR1 MDHEN and CDR2 SYDVKM. The CDR3 region is CASSYREGYGYTF. The CDR3 DNA reads as TGTGCCAGCAGTTACAGGGAAGGTTATGGCTACACCTTC.

A note on this clone: A much larger clone sits a single nucleotide away, making a read error possible. The same CDR3 can be traced to other DNA sequences in this sample. The rearrangement uses TRBV5-1 and TRBJ2-5, with D uncertain. V lost 4 bases to trimming and J lost 1 base, with 5 bases between them. In germline, CDR1 is SGHRS, CDR2 YFSETQ. The CDR3 sequence is 12 residues long. The CDR3 region has the DNA TGCGCCAGCAGCCAACCCCAAGAGACCCAGTACTTC. Its translation is CASSQPQETQYF.

The V and J genes are TRBV6-5 and TRBJ1-2, with TRBD1 matching 12 bases. This CDR3 has 14 amino acids. From germline, CDR1 is MNHEY and CDR2 SVGAGI. V lost 6 bases to trimming and J lost 7 bases; unmatched junction nucleotides: 6. CDR3 nucleotides: TGTGCCAGCAGCGCCGGGACAGGGGGCAGTGGCTACACCTTC. It is translated as CASSAGTGGSGYTF.